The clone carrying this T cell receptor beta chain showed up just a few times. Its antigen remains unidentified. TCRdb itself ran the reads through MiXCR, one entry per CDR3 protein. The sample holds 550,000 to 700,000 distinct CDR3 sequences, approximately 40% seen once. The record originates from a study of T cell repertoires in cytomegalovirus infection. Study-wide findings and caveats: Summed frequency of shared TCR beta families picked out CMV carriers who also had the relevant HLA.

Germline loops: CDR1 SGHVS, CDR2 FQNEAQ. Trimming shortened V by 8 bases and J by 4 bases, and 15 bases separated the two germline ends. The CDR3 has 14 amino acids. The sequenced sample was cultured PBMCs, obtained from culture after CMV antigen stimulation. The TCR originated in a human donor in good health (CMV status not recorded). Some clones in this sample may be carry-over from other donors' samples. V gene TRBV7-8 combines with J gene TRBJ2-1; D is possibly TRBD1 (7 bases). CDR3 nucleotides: TGTGCCAGCGGGTGGCAGGGGGGATACAATGAGCAGTTCTTC. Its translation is CASGWQGGYNEQFF.